This T cell receptor (beta chain) is from a study of blood T cell repertoires in COVID-19. Whole-study context: Sites across the United States, Italy and Spain contributed samples from acute and convalescent COVID-19. PBMCs, B-cell-depleted T cells, or T cells provided the cDNA or gDNA that made up the material.

Germline assignment: CDR1 MNHNY and CDR2 SVGAGI (reference sequence). Trimming at V came to 5 bases and at J to 7 bases, leaving 14 bases not matched to a gene. This CDR3 has 17 amino acids. Study processing details: Using reference gene primer amplification, nucleated cell counts were estimated. Sequencing used immunoSEQ multiplex PCR; TCRdb keeps in-frame clones, though not all of them. V and J calls and clone size come straight from that table; D and trimming were deduced from the DNA. The top ten clones hold around 3.2% of a sample with a few hundred thousand clones, 82% of them seen once. In this sample, this clone turned up a few times.

Sequenced sample: peripheral blood. This TCR was sampled from a woman aged 18-29 years with acute or convalescent COVID-19. This chain uses TRBV6-6 with TRBJ2-1; TRBD2 aligns across 10 bases. The CDR3 region has the DNA TGTGCCAGCAGTCCCCGTCGTCGGCTAGCGGGAGAAAATGAGCAGTTCTTC. Residues: CASSPRRRLAGENEQFF.